This is a list of T cell receptor beta chains from one sample in a study of blood T cell repertoires in COVID-19. Only in-frame clones appear in the TCRdb table, and some are missing; sequencing was by immunoSEQ multiplex PCR. The table has approximately 200,000 clones, about 81% seen once. The sample comprised peripheral blood. The receptor source for this set is a woman older than 75 with COVID-19, enrolled during active disease. Both conserved end residues are part of each CDR3. Only part of the rows carry a size: once, few, many, or a class if the clone is expanded.

CDR3 length	clone size	V gene	J gene	CDR3 protein
12	.	TRBV29-1	TRBJ1-2	CSVETDNYGYTF
14	.	TRBV2	TRBJ2-7	CASSRDTSSYEQYF
12	.	TRBV11-3	TRBJ2-1	CASSPGWNEQFF
20	.	TRBV5-4	TRBJ2-3	CASSLVSGLAVGGIGDTQYF
14	.	TRBV29-1	TRBJ2-2	CSVEVGQGTGELFF
17	once	TRBV4-3	TRBJ2-1	CASSQEGSWIAGNEQFF
14	.	TRBV7-9	TRBJ2-7	CASSPRTSEYEQYF
12	few	TRBV29-1	TRBJ1-2	CSVWGQANGYTF
14	.	TRBV28	TRBJ2-1	CASRGQGAHNEQFF
13	.	TRBV28	TRBJ1-2	CASSHDGGSGYTF
15	few	TRBV6-5	TRBJ1-5	CASRLTGVGNQPQHF
16	.	TRBV7-2	TRBJ2-1	CASSLRLGSGRDEQFF
12	.	TRBV29-1	TRBJ2-7	CSAVQSPYEQYF
15	few	TRBV5-1	TRBJ1-6	CASRFGQSSNSPLHF
16	.	TRBV7-3	TRBJ2-2	CASSLLAGGGTGELFF
14	few	TRBV9	TRBJ1-3	CASSPGVSGNTIYF
15	.	TRBV6-5	TRBJ2-7	CASSWSVSSDYEQYF
15	.	TRBV19	TRBJ1-1	CASRPQTISNTEAFF
14	.	TRBV5-1	TRBJ1-3	CASSLTGAGNTIYF
15	.	TRBV11-3	TRBJ1-2	CASSWGRRQGEGYTF
15	.	TRBV3-1/TRBV3-2	TRBJ2-7	CASSQPGLAGDEQYF
15	.	TRBV5-1	TRBJ1-2	CASSVRTGPNYGYTF
17	.	TRBV7-9	TRBJ2-5	CASSLVRASGSQETQYF
10	.	TRBV2	TRBJ2-7	CASEGYEQYF
15	.	TRBV19	TRBJ1-5	CASSITGTGVQPQHF
15	once	TRBV18	TRBJ2-3	CASSRVAARTDTQYF
15	.	TRBV19	TRBJ1-4	CASSIGRGSNEKLFF
14	.	TRBV19	TRBJ1-4	CASSHTGVNEKLFF
14	.	TRBV11-2	TRBJ2-1	CASSLDLPSDEQFF
14	.	TRBV5-1	TRBJ2-5	CASSLGQAQETQYF
16	few	TRBV9	TRBJ2-3	CASSVGQGWGTDTQYF
15	few	TRBV19	TRBJ2-7	CASSIGTARSYEQYF
15	.	TRBV9	TRBJ1-2	CASSSRDRGIYGYTF
16	.	TRBV28	TRBJ1-4	CASSSPRTGGYGKLFF
13	.	TRBV28	TRBJ2-7	CASSPNRAYEQYF
16	few	TRBV4-1	TRBJ2-7	CASSQDLLSGRYEQYF
12	.	TRBV7-9	TRBJ1-2	CASTIRNYGYTF
15	.	TRBV7-9	TRBJ2-3	CASSPGDLATDTQYF
15	.	TRBV28	TRBJ2-7	CASSLMLLSSYEQYF
16	.	TRBV6-6	TRBJ2-2	CASSDPGQGLGGELFF
13	once	TRBV30	TRBJ1-6	CAWSPGQGSPLHF
14	.	TRBV21-1	TRBJ2-7	CASRPGTGPYEQYF
12	few	TRBV3-1/TRBV3-2	TRBJ2-3	CASSQDIDTQYF
16	once	TRBV10-3	TRBJ2-6	CAISESKGFGANVLTF
15	.	TRBV19	TRBJ2-2	CASSMGLANTGELFF
13	once	TRBV5-6	TRBJ1-2	CASSPQQGGGYTF
16	once	TRBV2	TRBJ1-4	CASSASGLFRIEKLFF
16	.	TRBV2	TRBJ2-1	CASSEVGLAGYNEQFF
15	.	TRBV6-1	TRBJ2-1	CAGSNYGSLYNEQFF
13	.	TRBV7-3	TRBJ1-1	CASSRPGSPEAFF
16	.	TRBV10-3	TRBJ2-7	CAISDMREGMSYEQYF
13	.	TRBV7-2	TRBJ1-1	CASTEGDRLSAFF
15	once	TRBV27	TRBJ1-2	CASSFLGAQDYGYTF
17	.	TRBV6-6	TRBJ1-2	CASSPTKGTGGTVGYTF
12	.	TRBV6-5	TRBJ1-4	CASRGSGEKLFF
13	.	TRBV10-3	TRBJ1-2	CAGRTEGNYGYTF
15	.	TRBV30	TRBJ2-5	CAWSVGSGGPETQYF
13	.	TRBV5-1	TRBJ2-5	CASSLEGPRTQYF
15	.	TRBV2	TRBJ1-2	CASSGLRGSLYGYTF
17	.	TRBV5-1	TRBJ2-7	CASSLTSGRAGSYEQYF